This entry concerns a single TCR beta chain. The sample originates from a study of cytomegalovirus exposure and HLA in healthy donors. This PCR relied on a set of 60 Vbeta primers and 13 Jbeta primers. Sequencing was performed with immunoSEQ multiplex PCR; in TCRdb, only in-frame clones are kept and a portion is missing. This table holds about 170,000 clones, 60% to 85% found once. Germline CDR1 is MNHNY and CDR2 is SVGAGI (reference sequence). V gave up 6 bases and J gave up 4 bases, with 20 bases separating them. The CDR3 totals 16 residues. The chain recombines TRBV6-6 with TRBJ2-3; the D gene is possibly TRBD2 (6 bases). The material sequenced was PBMCs. This receptor was identified in a woman aged 45-60 years in good health and CMV-seropositive. CDR3 sequence reads: CASSHSGGGSADTQYF. In nucleotides, the CDR3 is TGTGCCAGCAGCCACTCCGGGGGAGGATCCGCAGATACGCAGTATTTT.